The 4 T cell receptor beta chains given below trace back to one sample, sequenced in a study of CD8 T cells in Susac syndrome. RNA totalling about 0.5 to 1 ug underwent reverse transcription with random hexamers. TCRdb itself ran the immunoSEQ multiplex PCR reads through MiXCR, one entry per CDR3 protein. The data contain roughly 200,000 distinct CDR3 sequences, 85% to 95% of them singletons. Input material: CD4+ T cells from PBMCs. Source of these receptors: a human donor in good health.

A single count supports this clonotype. The rearrangement links TRBV29-1 to TRBJ2-2, with D unresolved. V was clipped by 4 bases and J by 5 bases, with 8 bases between them. Germline V gene sequence: CDR1 SQVTM, CDR2 ANQGSEA. The CDR3 runs to 12 residues. DNA for the CDR3: TGCAGCGTTGGCGGCCTTACCGGGGAGCTGTTTTTT. It yields the protein CSVGGLTGELFF.

The sample holds one count of this clonotype. This rearrangement joins TRBV24-1 to TRBJ2-1; the D is unclear. V was cut by 3 bases and J by 1 base, with 15 bases left in between. In germline, CDR1 is KGHDR, CDR2 SFDVKD. The CDR3 is made up of 17 amino acids. The CDR3 loop is CATSDAGPRISYNEQFF. CDR3 nucleotides: TGTGCCACCAGTGATGCCGGGCCGAGAATTTCCTACAATGAGCAGTTCTTC.

The V and J genes are TRBV24-1 and TRBJ2-3; D call uncertain. Germline V gene sequence: CDR1 KGHDR, CDR2 SFDVKD. The CDR3 is 16 amino acids. Trimming stripped 3 bases from V and 0 bases from J, with 12 bases between. The CDR3 reads CATSDQGPTSTDTQYF. CDR3 coding DNA: TGTGCCACCAGTGATCAAGGTCCGACTAGCACAGATACGCAGTATTTT.

The chain has TRBV29-1 and TRBJ2-1; D ambiguous. CDR1 is SQVTM, CDR2 ANQGSEA, per germline. The CDR3 covers 12 residues. V was pared by 7 bases and J by 1 base, with 8 bases between. The CDR3 coding sequence is TGCAGCGGGATCTTATCCTACAATGAGCAGTTCTTC. It codes for CSGILSYNEQFF.